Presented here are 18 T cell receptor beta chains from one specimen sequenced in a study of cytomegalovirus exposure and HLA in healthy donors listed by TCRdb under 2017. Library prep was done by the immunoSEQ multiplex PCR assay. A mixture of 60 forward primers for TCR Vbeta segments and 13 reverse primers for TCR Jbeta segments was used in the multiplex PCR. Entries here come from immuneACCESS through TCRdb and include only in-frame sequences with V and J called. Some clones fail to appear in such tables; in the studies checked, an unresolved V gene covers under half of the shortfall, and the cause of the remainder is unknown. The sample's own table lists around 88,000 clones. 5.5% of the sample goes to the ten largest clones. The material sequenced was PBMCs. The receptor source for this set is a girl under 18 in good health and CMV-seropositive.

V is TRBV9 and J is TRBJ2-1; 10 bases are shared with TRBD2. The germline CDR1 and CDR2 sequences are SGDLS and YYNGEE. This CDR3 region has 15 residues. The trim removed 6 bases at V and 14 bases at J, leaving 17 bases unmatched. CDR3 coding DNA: TGTGCCAGCACTTCTAGCGGGGGCCCAAAGGATGCGGAGTTCTTC. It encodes CASTSSGGPKDAEFF. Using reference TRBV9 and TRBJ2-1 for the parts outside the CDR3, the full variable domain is DSGVTQTPKHLITATGQRVTLRCSPRSGDLSVYWYQQSLDQGLQFLIQYYNGEERAKGNILERFSAQQFPDLHSELNLSSLELGDSALYFCASTSSGGPKDAEFFGPGTRLTVL.

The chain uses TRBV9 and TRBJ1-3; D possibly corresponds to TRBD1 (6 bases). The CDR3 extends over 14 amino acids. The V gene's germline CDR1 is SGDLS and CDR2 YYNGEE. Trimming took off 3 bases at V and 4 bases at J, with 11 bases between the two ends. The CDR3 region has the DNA TGTGCCAGCAGCGCGGACAGTCGAGGAAACACCATATATTTT. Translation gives CASSADSRGNTIYF.

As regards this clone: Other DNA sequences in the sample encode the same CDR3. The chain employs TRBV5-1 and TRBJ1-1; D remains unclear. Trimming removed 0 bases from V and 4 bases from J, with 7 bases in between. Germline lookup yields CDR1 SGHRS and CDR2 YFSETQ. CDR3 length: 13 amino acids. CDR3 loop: CASSLAGVTEAFF. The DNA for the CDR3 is TGCGCCAGCAGCTTGGCCGGGGTCACTGAAGCTTTCTTT.

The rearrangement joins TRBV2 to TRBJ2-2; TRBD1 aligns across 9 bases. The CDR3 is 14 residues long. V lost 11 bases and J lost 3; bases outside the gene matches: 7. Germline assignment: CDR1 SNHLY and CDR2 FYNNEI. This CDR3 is CAGRDRADTGELFF. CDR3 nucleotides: TGTGCCGGAAGGGACAGGGCCGACACCGGGGAGCTGTTTTTT.

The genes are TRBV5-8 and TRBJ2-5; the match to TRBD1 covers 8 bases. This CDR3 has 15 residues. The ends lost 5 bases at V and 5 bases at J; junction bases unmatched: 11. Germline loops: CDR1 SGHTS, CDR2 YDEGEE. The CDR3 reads CASRGLQGARETQYF. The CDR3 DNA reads TGTGCCAGCAGAGGGCTCCAGGGGGCGCGGGAGACCCAGTACTTC.

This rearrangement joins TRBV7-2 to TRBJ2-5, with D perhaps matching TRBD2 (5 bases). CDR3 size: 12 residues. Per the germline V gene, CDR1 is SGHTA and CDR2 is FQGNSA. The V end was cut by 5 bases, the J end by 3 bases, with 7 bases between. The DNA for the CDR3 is TGTGCCAGCAGCACTAGGGAAGAGACCCAGTACTTC. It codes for CASSTREETQYF.

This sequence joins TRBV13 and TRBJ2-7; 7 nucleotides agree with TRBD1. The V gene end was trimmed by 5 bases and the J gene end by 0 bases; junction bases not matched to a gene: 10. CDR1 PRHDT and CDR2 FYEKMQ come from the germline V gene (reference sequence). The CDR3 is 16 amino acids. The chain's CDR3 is CASSPADRESSYEQYF. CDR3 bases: TGTGCCAGCAGCCCAGCCGACAGGGAAAGCTCCTACGAGCAGTACTTC.

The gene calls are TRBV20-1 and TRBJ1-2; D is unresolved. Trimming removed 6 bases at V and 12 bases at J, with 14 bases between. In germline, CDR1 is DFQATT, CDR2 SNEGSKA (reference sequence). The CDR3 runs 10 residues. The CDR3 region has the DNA TGCAGTGCAGGTCGGGGTGGGAACACCTTC. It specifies CSAGRGGNTF.

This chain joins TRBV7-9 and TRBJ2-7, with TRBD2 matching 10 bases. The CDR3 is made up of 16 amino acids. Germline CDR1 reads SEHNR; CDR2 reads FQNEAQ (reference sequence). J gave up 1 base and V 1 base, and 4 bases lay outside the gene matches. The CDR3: CASSLGSSGGSYEQYV. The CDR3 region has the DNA TGTGCCAGCAGCTTAGGGTCTAGCGGGGGTTCCTACGAGCAGTACGTC.

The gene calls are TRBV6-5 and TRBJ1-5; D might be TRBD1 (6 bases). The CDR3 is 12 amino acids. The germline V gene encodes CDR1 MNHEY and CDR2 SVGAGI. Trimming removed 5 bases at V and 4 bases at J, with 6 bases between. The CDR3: CASSTGNQPQHF. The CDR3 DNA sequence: TGTGCCAGCAGTACAGGGAATCAGCCCCAGCATTTT.

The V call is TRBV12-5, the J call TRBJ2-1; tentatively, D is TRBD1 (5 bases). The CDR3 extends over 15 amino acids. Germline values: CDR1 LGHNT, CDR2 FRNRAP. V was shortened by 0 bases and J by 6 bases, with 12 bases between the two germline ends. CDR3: CASGLVLGRVNEQFF. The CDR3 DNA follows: TGTGCTAGTGGTTTGGTATTAGGCAGGGTCAATGAGCAGTTCTTC.

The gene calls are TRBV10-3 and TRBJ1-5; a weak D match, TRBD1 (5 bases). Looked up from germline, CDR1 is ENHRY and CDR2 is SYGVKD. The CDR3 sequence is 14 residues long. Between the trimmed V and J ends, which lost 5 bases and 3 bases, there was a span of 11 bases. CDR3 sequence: CAISLTGDNQPQHF. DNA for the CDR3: TGTGCCATCAGTCTTACAGGAGACAATCAGCCCCAGCATTTT.

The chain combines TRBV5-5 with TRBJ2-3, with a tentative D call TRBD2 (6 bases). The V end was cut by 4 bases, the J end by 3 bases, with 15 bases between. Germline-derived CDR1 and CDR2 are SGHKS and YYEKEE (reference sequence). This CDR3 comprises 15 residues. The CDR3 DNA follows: TGTGCCAGCAGCCCCGGGGGAGGTCCTACAGATACGCAGTATTTT. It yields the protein CASSPGGGPTDTQYF.

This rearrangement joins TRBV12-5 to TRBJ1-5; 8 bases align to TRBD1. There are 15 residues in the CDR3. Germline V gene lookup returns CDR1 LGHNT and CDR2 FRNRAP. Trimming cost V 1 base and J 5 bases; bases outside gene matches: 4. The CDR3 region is CASGLGTGSYQPQHF. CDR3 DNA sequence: TGTGCTAGTGGTTTGGGGACAGGGAGTTATCAGCCCCAGCATTTT.

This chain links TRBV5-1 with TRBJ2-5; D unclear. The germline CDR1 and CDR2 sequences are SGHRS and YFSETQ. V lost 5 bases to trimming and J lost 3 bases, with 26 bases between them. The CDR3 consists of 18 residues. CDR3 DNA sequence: TGCGCCAGCAGATTTTTCCCCGAACCCAAGGAGAACGAAGAGACCCAGTACTTC. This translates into CASRFFPEPKENEETQYF.

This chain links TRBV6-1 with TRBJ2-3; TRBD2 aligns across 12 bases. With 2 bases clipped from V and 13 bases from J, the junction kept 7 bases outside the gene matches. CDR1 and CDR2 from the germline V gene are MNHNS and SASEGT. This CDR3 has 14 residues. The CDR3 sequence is CASSEPGLAGQEYF. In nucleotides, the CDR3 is TGTGCCAGCAGTGAACCGGGACTAGCGGGTCAGGAGTATTTT.

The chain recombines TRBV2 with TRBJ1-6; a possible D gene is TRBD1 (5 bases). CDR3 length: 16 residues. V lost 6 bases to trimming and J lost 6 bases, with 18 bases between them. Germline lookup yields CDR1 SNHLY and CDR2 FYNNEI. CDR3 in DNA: TGTGCCAGCAGGGTAGGAGGGGCTCTGGGTAATTCACCCCTCCACTTT. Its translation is CASRVGGALGNSPLHF.

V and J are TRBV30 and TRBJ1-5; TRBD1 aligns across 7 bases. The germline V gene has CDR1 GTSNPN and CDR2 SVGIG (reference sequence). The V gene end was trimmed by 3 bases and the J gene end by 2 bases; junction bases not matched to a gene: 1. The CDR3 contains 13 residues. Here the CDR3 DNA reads TGTGCCTGGAGAGGACAGGGCAATCAGCCCCAGCATTTT. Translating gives CAWRGQGNQPQHF.